This T cell receptor (beta chain) came from a study of shared clonotypes between healthy human individuals (dated by TCRdb to about 2020). Context from the whole study: The cohort included a few men and a couple of women between 18 and 49 years of age. Blood TCR repertoires of five healthy adults were deeply sequenced to estimate repertoire size and the extent of clonotype sharing between individuals. For each donor, CD4 naive and CD4 memory were each given three plates, CD8 naive was given two plates, and CD8 memory was given one plate. To increase sequencing depth and limit assay-specific biases, TCR repertoire library preparation and sequencing were carried out by different laboratories using diverse techniques. Between about 0.8 and 9 billion PBMCs per donor were obtained by leukapheresis.

Using the deep immunoSEQ assay, multiplex PCR amplified TCR CDR3 regions from genomic DNA. Extracted genomic DNA from each cell subset was spread evenly across all wells of several immunoSEQ 96-well plates, with each plate serving as a replicate. For sorted subsets, approximately 190 ng genomic DNA, equal to 30,000 to 35,000 T cell genomes, was loaded into each replicate PCR. Purified libraries were quantified with a Qubit 3.0 fluorometer, sized on a Bioanalyzer 2100, and re-quantified with the KAPA Library Quantification kit. A separate single-read 150-cycle Illumina NextSeq 550 flow cell was used to sequence each immunoSEQ 96-well plate. The study's own analysis went as follows. Because the immunoSEQ output included only junctional sequences and no quality scores, the filtering could not be the same as the filtering used for full-length reads. To assign V/J genes and CDR3, sequences were annotated against IMGT germline references using PyIR, a Python wrapper for IgBLAST v1.9. Reads with weak V/J assignments (E-value above 1e-6), missing CDR3, stop codons, out-of-frame junctions, or ambiguous translated residues were removed. V3J clonotypes were defined by identical inferred V gene, J gene, and CDR3 amino acid sequence. To compute the percentage overlap between repertoires, the number of shared unique clonotypes was divided by the size of the smaller repertoire. Richness of each repertoire was evaluated using RTK rarefaction, the Chao1 estimator, and Recon v2.1 estimates of unobserved clonotypes. Generation probabilities were computed with OLGA for all TCRbeta clonotypes obtained by the gDNA method from several donors. Here the immuneACCESS table is served through TCRdb, limited to in-frame sequences with V and J called. Missing clones are a known gap in these copies; in checked studies unresolved V genes cover under half, and the rest lacks a known reason. V and J calls and clone size follow that table, whereas D and trimming were derived from the DNA. Here the sample has about a million clones; approximately 80% occur a single time. The top ten clones comprise around 1.4% of the sample.

The full study reports these points: Based on pairwise subsampling, the degree of clonotype sharing among donors was expected to be affected by sequencing depth. Naive subsets generally had larger estimated clonotype richness than memory subsets. Sampling was restricted to blood, and TCR repertoires in tissue are likely to differ from TCR repertoires in blood. Compared with non-shared clonotypes, the clonotypes found in all four sorted-subset donors had higher generation probabilities. Rarefaction of sorted-subset datasets indicated incomplete sequencing despite the large sequencing depth. Because the study included a small number of donors, the genetic and exposure-history diversity represented was limited. Across four donors, about 5.2% of naive CD4, 3% to 3.5% of naive CD8, roughly 2.2% of memory CD4, and about 0.44% of memory CD8 clonotypes were shared.

A word on this clone: No cognate antigen has been identified for it. No per-base quality is available; no much larger clone lies one base away. The sample holds other DNA sequences that translate to the same CDR3.

From a lookup of the germline V gene, CDR1 and CDR2 are SGHDT and YYEEEE. V ends up 4 bases short and J 3 bases short, with an unmatched junction base count of 2. Inclusive of the bounding cysteine and phenylalanine, the CDR3 is 13 residues long. Only the CDR3 part of the read is kept: 39 bases, read in frame from the first base. Healthy HIV-negative adults with no recently reported acute infections or vaccinations were included as donors. Every donor was a Caucasian adult residing in Nashville, Tennessee, USA. CD4+ T cells were enriched by magnetic negative selection, after which naive cells were positively selected on CD45RA and the negative fraction was taken as the memory subset. Blood was obtained by leukapheresis, after which PBMCs were separated by Ficoll-Histopaque density gradient centrifugation and cryopreserved in liquid nitrogen vapor phase. Purity and quantity of every magnetically sorted T cell population were checked by analytical flow cytometry. Each sorted fraction had its genomic DNA isolated and then quantified by UV absorbance on a Nanodrop 2000c.

This receptor was taken from a man aged 18 to 29 in good health. Material: memory CD4+ T cells sorted from blood. In the paper's terms, the cell subset or site label means: CD45RA-negative fraction. This chain is built from TRBV5-6 and TRBJ2-5; 8 bases in the middle match TRBD2. The DNA is as follows: TGTGCCAGCAGCCCCGGGGGGGAAGAGACCCAGTACTTC. This sequence encodes CASSPGGEETQYF.